The 31 T cell receptor beta chains given below trace back to one sample, sequenced in a study of shared clonotypes between healthy human individuals (dated by TCRdb to the early 2020s). Library preparation used the immunoSEQ multiplex PCR assay. The table was pulled from immuneACCESS by TCRdb, which kept in-frame rearrangements only. Such tables lose some clones; where checked, under half of the loss comes from unresolved V genes, and the rest has no known cause. Present in this sample are around 1.9 million clones, approximately 92% of which were seen just once. Around 1.7% of the sample is held by the ten biggest clonotypes. CD8 naive samples were CD45RO-negative cells positively selected for CCR7, giving a CD45RA+CCR7+ population that excluded TemRA cells. Sequencing was done on a sample of naive CD8+ T cells from PBMCs. Per the publication, the cell subset or site label means: CD45RA+CCR7+. The receptors were gathered from a man aged 18 to 30 in good health. Some clones in this sample may be carry-over from other donors' samples.

The V call is TRBV9, the J call TRBJ2-3; D is perhaps TRBD2 (5 bases). Germline V gene lookup returns CDR1 SGDLS and CDR2 YYNGEE. The germline V and J ends were trimmed by 4 bases and 1 base, with 10 bases remaining between them. The CDR3 totals 14 residues. Here the CDR3 reads CASSQMGGTDTQYF. The CDR3, as DNA: TGTGCCAGCAGCCAGATGGGAGGCACAGATACGCAGTATTTT.

The chain employs TRBV7-9 and TRBJ2-7; no reliable D call. Germline V CDR1 and CDR2: SEHNR, FQNEAQ (reference sequence). V lost 5 bases and J 6 bases, leaving 11 bases between the germline ends. This CDR3 is 12 amino acids long. The CDR3 sequence: CASSAGPREQYF. CDR3 nucleotides: TGTGCCAGCAGCGCCGGGCCTCGCGAGCAGTACTTC.

This rearrangement joins TRBV28 to TRBJ2-2, with 12 bases fitting TRBD2. The germline V gene has CDR1 MDHEN and CDR2 SYDVKM. Trimming took 5 bases from V and 8 from J; bases not matched to a gene: 9. The length of the CDR3 is 16 residues. As DNA, the CDR3 is TGTGCCAGCAGTCTTGGACTAGCGGGATCGTCAGGGGAGCTGTTTTTT. Protein: CASSLGLAGSSGELFF.

V gene TRBV7-3 combines with J gene TRBJ2-3; 11 bases are shared with TRBD1. The CDR3 consists of 15 residues. Per germline, CDR1 SGHTA and CDR2 FQGTGA. Trimming removed 4 bases from V and 3 bases from J; junction bases left unmatched: 3. CDR3 DNA sequence: TGTGCCAGCAGCTGGACAGGGGGCGCGACAGATACGCAGTATTTT. This sequence encodes CASSWTGGATDTQYF. The entire variable domain, with the rest obtained from reference TRBV7-3 and TRBJ2-3, is as follows: GAGVSQTPSNKVTEKGKYVELRCDPISGHTALYWYRQSLGQGPEFLIYFQGTGAADDSGLPNDRFFAVRPEGSVSTLKIQRTERGDSAVYLCASSWTGGATDTQYFGPGTRLTVL.

The genes are TRBV14 and TRBJ2-1, with TRBD1 as a possible D gene (6 bases). This CDR3 is 16 amino acids long. V was clipped by 1 base and J by 9 bases, with 19 bases between them. Looked up from germline, CDR1 is SGHDN and CDR2 is FVKESK. The CDR3 bases are TGTGCCAGCAGCCAAGGTGGGGGCTTAAGGCTTAGTGAGCAGTTCTTC. It encodes CASSQGGGLRLSEQFF.

The rearrangement uses TRBV7-9 and TRBJ2-7; D is perhaps TRBD2 (5 bases). The germline CDR1 and CDR2 sequences are SEHNR and FQNEAQ (reference sequence). Trimming stripped 5 bases from V and 3 bases from J, with 11 bases between. The CDR3 runs 13 residues. CDR3 DNA: TGTGCCAGCAGCCCACCCGGGATCTACGAGCAGTACTTC. This encodes CASSPPGIYEQYF. Full variable domain (missing parts from reference TRBV7-9 and TRBJ2-7): DTGVSQNPRHKITKRGQNVTFRCDPISEHNRLYWYRQTLGQGPEFLTYFQNEAQLEKSRLLSDRFSAERPKGSFSTLEIQRTEQGDSAMYLCASSPPGIYEQYFGPGTRLTVT.

The rearrangement uses TRBV18 and TRBJ2-3; D is undetermined. Looked up from germline, CDR1 is KGHSH and CDR2 is LQKENI. The ends were cut back, 0 bases at V and 2 bases at J, with 15 bases in the middle. CDR3 length: 17 amino acids. CDR3 nucleotides: TGTGCCAGCTCACCACCGCCGACAAGGCTATACACAGATACGCAGTATTTT. It encodes CASSPPPTRLYTDTQYF. Variable domain in full (rest from reference TRBV18 and TRBJ2-3): NAGVMQNPRHLVRRRGQEARLRCSPMKGHSHVYWYRQLPEEGLKFMVYLQKENIIDESGMPKERFSAEFPKEGPSILRIQQVVRGDSAAYFCASSPPPTRLYTDTQYFGPGTRLTVL.

The chain recombines TRBV7-8 with TRBJ2-1, with D uncertain. The V end lost 5 bases, the J end lost 8 bases, and 19 bases lay between the germline ends. The CDR3 is 15 residues long. Germline values: CDR1 SGHVS, CDR2 FQNEAQ. CDR3 amino acids: CASSLGLTTWDEQFF. The CDR3 DNA sequence: TGTGCCAGCAGCCTAGGCCTGACCACCTGGGATGAGCAGTTCTTC.

The chain uses TRBV6-1 and TRBJ2-3, with TRBD1 matching over 9 bases. The CDR3 extends over 16 amino acids. Germline values: CDR1 MNHNS, CDR2 SASEGT. The ends lost 0 bases at V and 4 bases at J; junction bases unmatched: 5. The DNA of the CDR3 is TGTGCCAGCAGTGAAGCCGGGACAGGGTGGGCAGATACGCAGTATTTT. Protein sequence: CASSEAGTGWADTQYF.

The chain couples TRBV28 to TRBJ2-7, with a weak D call TRBD1 (5 bases). The CDR3 totals 13 residues. Between the trimmed V and J ends, which lost 6 bases and 2 bases, there was a span of 11 bases. Germline V gene data show CDR1 as MDHEN and CDR2 as SYDVKM. The CDR3 DNA is TGTGCCAGCAGACAGGTAAACACCTACGAGCAGTACTTC. Protein: CASRQVNTYEQYF.

CDR3: CASSSQLPKPRTDTTDTQYF. CDR3 nucleotides: TGTGCCAGCAGTTCCCAGCTTCCAAAGCCCCGGACTGACACCACAGATACGCAGTATTTT. The chain joins TRBV28 to TRBJ2-3; possible D gene TRBD2, 5 bases. V was pared by 4 bases and J by 2 bases, with 28 bases between. The CDR3 totals 20 residues. Germline values: CDR1 MDHEN, CDR2 SYDVKM.

The sample holds one count of this clone. The chain uses TRBV20-1 and TRBJ2-1; D gene unclear. V was trimmed by 6 bases and J by 4 bases, leaving 4 bases between them. CDR3 length: 10 residues. Germline values: CDR1 DFQATT, CDR2 SNEGSKA (reference sequence). Here the CDR3 DNA reads TGCAGTGCGCAATACAATGAGCAGTTCTTC. Amino acid sequence: CSAQYNEQFF.

The gene calls are TRBV5-4 and TRBJ2-7, with 7 bases that match TRBD1. V trimming: 4 bases; J trimming: 5 bases; junction bases outside the gene matches: 9. The CDR3 has 14 residues. CDR1 and CDR2 (germline): SGHNT, YYREEE (reference sequence). CDR3 sequence reads: CASSKLTGVHEQYF. For the CDR3, the DNA is TGTGCCAGCAGCAAGCTAACAGGGGTTCACGAGCAGTACTTC.

This chain joins TRBV29-1 and TRBJ2-1; D unresolved. Germline CDR1 SQVTM, CDR2 ANQGSEA. The CDR3 sequence is 15 residues long. Deletions cut 5 bases from V and 3 bases from J, with 17 bases between. CDR3 bases: TGCAGCGTTATTCCGTGGGCGCCAAACTACAATGAGCAGTTCTTC. Amino acids: CSVIPWAPNYNEQFF.

This chain joins TRBV5-6 and TRBJ2-1; 9 bases line up with TRBD2. The J segment lost 0 bases and the V segment lost 0 bases, leaving 1 base of the junction unmatched. CDR3 length equals 16 residues. Germline V CDR1 and CDR2: SGHDT, YYEEEE. Written as DNA, the CDR3 is TGTGCCAGCAGCTTGGTACTAGCGGGCTCCTACAATGAGCAGTTCTTC. Protein: CASSLVLAGSYNEQFF.

This clone was detected only once. The CDR3 coding sequence is TGTGCCAGCAGTGATACTTTCGATGCCCAGTACTTC. Its translation: CASSDTFDAQYF. The chain employs TRBV6-1 and TRBJ2-5; D remains unclear. With 3 bases removed from V and 9 bases from J, the gap between germline ends came to 11 bases. The CDR3 loop spans 12 amino acids. The germline V gene has CDR1 MNHNS and CDR2 SASEGT.

The chain joins TRBV2 to TRBJ2-7; no definite D call. This CDR3 has 15 amino acids. CDR1 and CDR2 (germline): SNHLY, FYNNEI. The germline V and J ends were trimmed by 6 bases and 1 base, with 16 bases remaining between them. The chain's CDR3 is CASSYRGSRSYEQYF. The CDR3 DNA reads as TGTGCCAGCAGCTACCGCGGTAGCCGTTCCTACGAGCAGTACTTC. Full variable domain (missing parts from reference TRBV2 and TRBJ2-7): EPEVTQTPSHQVTQMGQEVILRCVPISNHLYFYWYRQILGQKVEFLVSFYNNEISEKSEIFDDQFSVERPDGSNFTLKIRSTKLEDSAMYFCASSYRGSRSYEQYFGPGTRLTVT.

The J gene is TRBJ2-1, the V gene TRBV2, with D uncertain. V lost 6 bases to trimming and J lost 6 bases, with 21 bases between them. The CDR3 is 16 residues long. CDR1 and CDR2 (germline): SNHLY, FYNNEI. The CDR3 DNA sequence: TGTGCCAGCAGGGGTGATGGCCGTGAGGTGCTCAATGAGCAGTTCTTC. Amino acids: CASRGDGREVLNEQFF.

The chain has TRBV25-1 and TRBJ1-1; 7 positions match TRBD1. Trimming took 3 bases from V and 6 from J; bases not matched to a gene: 7. This CDR3 has 14 residues. Looked up from germline, CDR1 is MGHDK and CDR2 is SYGVNS. The CDR3 sequence: CASSERQGSAEAFF. CDR3 nucleotide sequence: TGTGCCAGCAGTGAGAGACAGGGTAGCGCTGAAGCTTTCTTT. The full variable domain, its missing parts supplied by reference TRBV25-1 and TRBJ1-1, is EADIYQTPRYLVIGTGKKITLECSQTMGHDKMYWYQQDPGMELHLIHYSYGVNSTEKGDLSSESTVSRIRTEHFPLTLESARPSHTSQYLCASSERQGSAEAFFGQGTRLTVV.

The chain couples TRBV28 to TRBJ2-7; D is ambiguous. The V and J ends lost 5 bases and 11 bases respectively, with 10 bases between them. CDR1 and CDR2 from the germline V gene are MDHEN and SYDVKM. This CDR3 has 10 amino acids. The CDR3 is CASSRTVEYF. CDR3 coding DNA: TGTGCCAGCAGTCGAACCGTAGAGTACTTC. Together with reference TRBV28 and TRBJ2-7, the CDR3 gives the full variable domain: DVKVTQSSRYLVKRTGEKVFLECVQDMDHENMFWYRQDPGLGLRLIYFSYDVKMKEKGDIPEGYSVSREKKERFSLILESASTNQTSMYLCASSRTVEYFGPGTRLTVT.

The chain uses TRBV29-1 and TRBJ2-1; 12 bases match TRBD2. The CDR3 sequence is 15 residues long. The trim removed 5 bases at V and 4 bases at J, leaving 6 bases unmatched. The germline V gene encodes CDR1 SQVTM and CDR2 ANQGSEA. CDR3 region: CSVNVLAGGYNEQFF. CDR3 bases: TGCAGCGTTAATGTCCTAGCGGGAGGGTACAATGAGCAGTTCTTC.

In the case of this clone: The identical CDR3 is also encoded by other nucleotide sequences in the sample. The chain combines TRBV9 with TRBJ1-1, with D possibly matching TRBD1 (5 bases). Germline lookup yields CDR1 SGDLS and CDR2 YYNGEE. V dropped 4 bases and J dropped 0 bases, with 7 bases sitting between them. CDR3 length equals 13 residues. The CDR3 reads CASSPGLNTEAFF. The CDR3 nucleotides are TGTGCCAGCAGCCCAGGGTTGAACACTGAAGCTTTCTTT.

V is TRBV29-1 and J is TRBJ2-1; TRBD1 or TRBD2 may be the D gene (5 bases each). This CDR3 spans 17 amino acids. Germline loops: CDR1 SQVTM, CDR2 ANQGSEA. Trimming took off 3 bases at V and 0 bases at J, with 18 bases between the two ends. This CDR3 reads CSVDIPGRGSSYNEQFF. The DNA for the CDR3 is TGCAGCGTTGATATTCCGGGACGGGGAAGCTCCTACAATGAGCAGTTCTTC.

This chain links TRBV28 with TRBJ1-1, with D unclear. The CDR3 is 15 residues long. Deletions cut 6 bases from V and 0 bases from J, with 14 bases between. CDR1 is MDHEN and CDR2 is SYDVKM in the germline V gene. For the CDR3, the DNA is TGTGCCAGCAGCAAACCGCCCGCCATGAACACTGAAGCTTTCTTT. Protein product: CASSKPPAMNTEAFF.

V usage is TRBV10-3 and J usage is TRBJ2-1; no clear D gene. Germline-derived CDR1 and CDR2 are ENHRY and SYGVKD. V was pared by 0 bases and J by 7 bases, with 4 bases between. This CDR3 region has 12 residues. CDR3 coding DNA: TGTGCCATCAGTGAGTCCCTTAATGAGCAGTTCTTC. As protein: CAISESLNEQFF.

The chain employs TRBV7-7 and TRBJ2-7; weak D call: TRBD1 (6 bases). V gave up 1 base and J gave up 7 bases, with 17 bases separating them. Germline loops: CDR1 SSHAT, CDR2 FNYEAQ (reference sequence). There are 15 residues in the CDR3. CDR3 bases: TGTGCCAGCAGCTTAGGGACAGCACCTTCCTTGGAGCAGTACTTC. Translation: CASSLGTAPSLEQYF.

The J gene is TRBJ2-7, the V gene TRBV21-1; the D segment call TRBD2 is taken from the table without a DNA check. TRBV21-1 is a pseudogene. This CDR3 has 20 residues. This chain's CDR3 is CASSKAQLCPTSGSLYEQYF. The CDR3 bases are TGTGCCAGCAGCAAAGCGCAACTGTGCCCTACTAGCGGGAGTTTGTACGAGCAGTACTTC.

The V and J genes are TRBV4-1 and TRBJ2-7; 7 bases match TRBD1. V trimming: 3 bases; J trimming: 7 bases; junction bases outside the gene matches: 6. The CDR3 runs to 13 residues. CDR1 and CDR2 (germline): MGHRA, YSYEKL. CDR3 coding DNA: TGCGCCAGCAGCCAGGACAGGTCTGGAGAGCAGTACTTC. Protein: CASSQDRSGEQYF.

V usage is TRBV27 and J usage is TRBJ2-1; D is unclear. Trimming removed 4 bases from V and 2 bases from J, with 12 bases in between. The CDR3 loop spans 15 amino acids. Germline loops: CDR1 MNHEY, CDR2 SMNVEV (reference sequence). The CDR3 here is CASSSSLTTYNEQFF. In DNA, the CDR3 is TGTGCCAGCAGTTCGAGCCTTACTACCTACAATGAGCAGTTCTTC.

This sequence joins TRBV19 and TRBJ1-5; D is undetermined. Trimming pared 5 bases from V and 0 bases from J, leaving 8 bases between. The CDR3 length is 14 residues. Germline V CDR1 and CDR2: LNHDA, SQIVND (reference sequence). The CDR3 sequence: CASSPTVSNQPQHF. In DNA form, the CDR3 reads TGTGCCAGTAGTCCTACAGTTAGCAATCAGCCCCAGCATTTT.

V usage is TRBV2 and J usage is TRBJ2-6; tentatively, D is TRBD1 (6 bases). The CDR3 has 15 residues. Trimming cost V 4 bases and J 2 bases, with 9 bases left between them. Germline-derived CDR1 and CDR2 are SNHLY and FYNNEI. As DNA, the CDR3 is TGTGCCAGCAGTGCCGAGGGGGCTGGGGCCAACGTCCTGACTTTC. Amino acids: CASSAEGAGANVLTF.